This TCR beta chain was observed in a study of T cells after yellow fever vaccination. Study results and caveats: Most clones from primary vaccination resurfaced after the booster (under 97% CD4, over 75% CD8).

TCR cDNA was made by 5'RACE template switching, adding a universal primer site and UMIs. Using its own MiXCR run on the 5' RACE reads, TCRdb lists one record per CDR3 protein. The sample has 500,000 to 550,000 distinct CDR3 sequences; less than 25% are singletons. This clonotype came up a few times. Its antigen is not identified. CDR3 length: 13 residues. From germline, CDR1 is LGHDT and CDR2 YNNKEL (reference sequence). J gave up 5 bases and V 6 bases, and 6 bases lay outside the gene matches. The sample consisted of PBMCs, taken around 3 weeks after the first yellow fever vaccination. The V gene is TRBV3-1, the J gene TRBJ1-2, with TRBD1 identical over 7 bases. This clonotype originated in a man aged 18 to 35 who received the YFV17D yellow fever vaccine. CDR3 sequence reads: CASSVGTVYGYTF. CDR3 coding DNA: TGTGCCAGCAGTGTCGGGACAGTTTATGGCTACACCTTC. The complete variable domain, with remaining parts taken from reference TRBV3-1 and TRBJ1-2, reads DTAVSQTPKYLVTQMGNDKSIKCEQNLGHDTMYWYKQDSKKFLKIMFSYNNKELIINETVPNRFSPKSPDKAHLNLHINSLELGDSAVYFCASSVGTVYGYTFGSGTRLTVV.